One sample yielded the 31 T cell receptor beta chains listed below, sequenced in a study of naive and memory T cell subsets. For these receptors, no antigen is known. Points from the study as a whole: Naive repertoires, especially CD8, held a few larger clonotypes, possibly memory cells re-expressing CD45RA.

The beta constant-region primer was an equimolar mix of two oligonucleotides covering TRBC1 and TRBC2. The ligated cDNA underwent four PCR rounds using SP2 and nested alpha and beta constant-region primers. TCRdb passed the UMI-ligation and nested PCR reads through MiXCR, listing each CDR3 protein once. Of about 150,000 distinct CDR3 sequences in the sample, roughly 23% were seen once. Specimen: naive CD4+ T cells from blood. The receptors originated from a human donor in good health.

The chain links TRBV7-9 to TRBJ2-3, with D possibly matching TRBD1 (5 bases). This CDR3 is built from 13 residues. V dropped 7 bases and J dropped 2 bases, with 10 bases sitting between them. Germline V gene lookup returns CDR1 SEHNR and CDR2 FQNEAQ (reference sequence). The CDR3 loop is CASIQGVTDTQYF. For the CDR3, the DNA is TGTGCCAGCATTCAGGGTGTCACAGATACGCAGTATTTT.

This clonotype occurred a few times. This chain links TRBV7-9 with TRBJ2-7; 10 bases agree with TRBD1. The CDR3 spans 14 residues. Looked up from germline, CDR1 is SEHNR and CDR2 is FQNEAQ (reference sequence). The ends lost 7 bases at V and 3 bases at J; junction bases unmatched: 6. Here the CDR3 DNA reads TGTGCCAGCACCTACGGGACAGGGGTCTACGAGCAGTACTTC. The encoded protein is CASTYGTGVYEQYF.

This clonotype was counted between two and nine times. V and J are TRBV20-1 and TRBJ2-7; TRBD2 agrees at 13 bases. CDR1 is DFQATT and CDR2 is SNEGSKA in the germline V gene (reference sequence). V was pared by 5 bases and J by 5 bases, with 9 bases of the junction left unmatched. This CDR3 comprises 15 residues. The CDR3 nucleotides read TGCAGTGCTGTACGGACTAGCGGGAGTCACAACGAGCAGTACTTC. It specifies CSAVRTSGSHNEQYF.

CDR3 sequence: CSVRGVVSYEQYF. The CDR3 DNA reads TGCAGCGTGAGGGGAGTAGTATCCTACGAGCAGTACTTC. V and J are TRBV29-1 and TRBJ2-7; TRBD1 or TRBD2 may be the D gene (5 bases each). CDR1 and CDR2 (germline): SQVTM, ANQGSEA. Between the trimmed V and J ends, which lost 6 bases and 1 base, there was a span of 13 bases. CDR3 length: 13 residues.

J is TRBJ2-5 and V is TRBV5-4, with TRBD1 identical over 10 bases. The CDR3 is 16 amino acids. Germline V gene sequence: CDR1 SGHNT, CDR2 YYREEE (reference sequence). J was trimmed by 5 bases and V by 4 bases; bases with no gene match: 11. For the CDR3, the DNA is TGTGCCAGCAGCCCATCCCGACAGGGGGCAGGGGAGACCCAGTACTTC. This gives the protein CASSPSRQGAGETQYF. The full variable domain, completed using reference TRBV5-4 and TRBJ2-5, is ETGVTQSPTHLIKTRGQQVTLRCSSQSGHNTVSWYQQALGQGPQFIFQYYREEENGRGNFPPRFSGLQFPNYSSELNVNALELDDSALYLCASSPSRQGAGETQYFGPGTRLLVL.

This clonotype has just a few counts. The V gene is TRBV27, the J gene TRBJ2-3, with D uncertain. Trimming left V 3 bases short and J 1 base short, with 17 bases between. Germline V gene sequence: CDR1 MNHEY, CDR2 SMNVEV (reference sequence). CDR3 size: 17 residues. The CDR3 loop is CASSFDVRVLGTDTQYF. In nucleotides, the CDR3 is TGTGCCAGCAGTTTTGACGTTAGGGTCTTGGGCACAGATACGCAGTATTTT.

J is TRBJ2-1 and V is TRBV7-6; D gene unclear. The V gene's germline CDR1 is SGHVS and CDR2 FNYEAQ. The CDR3 is 14 amino acids. V shed 1 base and J shed 3 bases, with 7 bases lying between them. CDR3 sequence (DNA): TGTGCCAGCAGCTTAGGGGCACTCTACAATGAGCAGTTCTTC. Protein: CASSLGALYNEQFF.

The rearrangement uses TRBV28 and TRBJ2-1; the D gene is possibly TRBD1 (6 bases). Between the trimmed V and J ends, which lost 8 bases and 5 bases, there was a span of 13 bases. The germline V gene encodes CDR1 MDHEN and CDR2 SYDVKM. The CDR3 totals 13 residues. CDR3 nucleotide sequence: TGTGCCAGCCGGCGACAGGACAACAATGAGCAGTTCTTC. Amino acid sequence: CASRRQDNNEQFF. Full variable domain (remainder filled in from reference TRBV28 and TRBJ2-1): DVKVTQSSRYLVKRTGEKVFLECVQDMDHENMFWYRQDPGLGLRLIYFSYDVKMKEKGDIPEGYSVSREKKERFSLILESASTNQTSMYLCASRRQDNNEQFFGPGTRLTVL.

The chain employs TRBV28 and TRBJ2-2, with 8 bases fitting TRBD1. Looked up from germline, CDR1 is MDHEN and CDR2 is SYDVKM. The CDR3 extends over 15 amino acids. The trim removed 5 bases at V and 4 bases at J, leaving 6 bases unmatched. CDR3 DNA sequence: TGTGCCAGCAGTAGTCTGGGACAGGTCACCGGGGAGCTGTTTTTT. Its protein product is CASSSLGQVTGELFF. The full variable domain, with the rest looked up from reference TRBV28 and TRBJ2-2, is DVKVTQSSRYLVKRTGEKVFLECVQDMDHENMFWYRQDPGLGLRLIYFSYDVKMKEKGDIPEGYSVSREKKERFSLILESASTNQTSMYLCASSSLGQVTGELFFGEGSRLTVL.

The chain links TRBV10-3 to TRBJ1-3, with no clear D. The CDR3 runs 14 residues. With 7 bases removed from V and 2 bases from J, the gap between germline ends came to 12 bases. Germline assignment: CDR1 ENHRY and CDR2 SYGVKD. The CDR3 here is CAITGSATGNTIYF. In DNA form, the CDR3 reads TGTGCCATCACTGGATCTGCGACTGGAAACACCATATATTTT.

This clonotype has ten or more counts. The rearrangement joins TRBV29-1 to TRBJ2-2; no clear D gene. The CDR3 consists of 13 residues. With 8 bases removed from V and 0 bases from J, the gap between germline ends came to 10 bases. Germline CDR1 and CDR2: SQVTM and ANQGSEA. This CDR3 reads CSTRKANTGELFF. For the CDR3, the DNA is TGCAGCACTCGAAAGGCGAACACCGGGGAGCTGTTTTTT.

The CDR3 DNA reads TGCAGTGCTAGAGATCCCGCAGGAGGTAACACCGGGGAGCTGTTTTTT. Translated: CSARDPAGGNTGELFF. The gene calls are TRBV20-1 and TRBJ2-2; possibly TRBD2 for D (5 bases). This CDR3 is 16 amino acids long. Germline assignment: CDR1 DFQATT and CDR2 SNEGSKA (reference sequence). V lost 0 bases and J lost 2, with 13 bases in between.

This clonotype was detected a few times. The chain couples TRBV18 to TRBJ2-7, with D possibly being TRBD1 (5 bases). The CDR3 is made up of 13 amino acids. V was shortened by 3 bases and J by 1 base, with 7 bases between the two germline ends. Germline loops: CDR1 KGHSH, CDR2 LQKENI. The CDR3 region is CASSPYRSYEQYF. The CDR3, as DNA: TGTGCCAGCTCACCGTACAGGTCCTACGAGCAGTACTTC.

This clonotype turned up a few times. The chain has TRBV7-2 and TRBJ1-5; the match to TRBD1 covers 7 bases. The V segment lost 5 bases and the J segment 9 bases; nucleotides outside the gene matches: 4. Germline V lookup: CDR1 SGHTA, CDR2 FQGNSA. CDR3 length: 12 residues. The CDR3 reads CASSPWTGPQHF. DNA of the CDR3: TGTGCCAGCAGCCCCTGGACAGGGCCCCAGCATTTT.

This chain uses TRBV6-6 with TRBJ1-5; D is uncertain. CDR3 length: 15 amino acids. Germline loops: CDR1 MNHNY, CDR2 SVGAGI (reference sequence). Trimming left V 2 bases short and J 3 bases short, with 11 bases between. This CDR3 reads CASSYGGDNNQPQHF. The CDR3 nucleotides read TGTGCCAGCAGTTACGGCGGAGATAACAATCAGCCCCAGCATTTT.

Only one count was recorded for this clonotype. The CDR3 protein is CASSYRHSGSYNEQFF. The CDR3 region has the DNA TGTGCCAGCAGTTACCGCCACAGTGGCTCCTACAATGAGCAGTTCTTC. The chain joins TRBV6-2 or TRBV6-3 to TRBJ2-1; D gene unclear. V lost 2 bases, J lost 0 bases, and 11 bases lay in between. The length of the CDR3 is 16 residues. The V gene's germline CDR1 is MNHEY and CDR2 SVGEGT.

This clonotype was found a few times. V and J are TRBV3-1 and TRBJ1-1, with a possible D match to TRBD1 (5 bases). CDR1 and CDR2 from the germline V gene are LGHDT and YNNKEL (reference sequence). V lost 1 base and J 0 bases, leaving 9 bases between the germline ends. The CDR3 spans 15 residues. The chain's CDR3 is CASSQAGLMNTEAFF. Here the CDR3 DNA reads TGTGCCAGCAGCCAAGCGGGACTTATGAACACTGAAGCTTTCTTT. The whole variable domain, remainder taken from reference TRBV3-1 and TRBJ1-1, is DTAVSQTPKYLVTQMGNDKSIKCEQNLGHDTMYWYKQDSKKFLKIMFSYNNKELIINETVPNRFSPKSPDKAHLNLHINSLELGDSAVYFCASSQAGLMNTEAFFGQGTRLTVV.

This chain links TRBV11-2 with TRBJ1-2; D possibly corresponds to TRBD1 (6 bases). The CDR3 extends over 14 amino acids. V gave up 2 bases and J gave up 7 bases, with 14 bases separating them. Per germline, CDR1 SGHAT and CDR2 FQNNGV. The CDR3 reads CASSLRGGVSGYTF. CDR3 DNA: TGTGCCAGCAGCTTAAGAGGGGGAGTCTCTGGCTACACCTTC.

This clonotype has at least ten counts. The chain joins TRBV20-1 to TRBJ1-4, with D hard to call. Germline-derived CDR1 and CDR2 are DFQATT and SNEGSKA (reference sequence). Trimming stripped 3 bases from V and 8 bases from J, with 7 bases between. The CDR3 loop spans 11 amino acids. The CDR3: CSASLMEKLFF. In nucleotides, the CDR3 is TGCAGTGCTAGCCTCATGGAAAAACTGTTTTTT.

There are a few counts of this clonotype. The chain employs TRBV4-3 and TRBJ1-3; 8 bases align to TRBD1. Germline values: CDR1 LGHNA, CDR2 YSLEER. Germline trimming cut 0 bases from V and 2 bases from J; bases unmatched to any gene: 3. The CDR3 has 16 amino acids. CDR3 protein: CASSQDAGGPGNTIYF. The CDR3 nucleotides read TGCGCCAGCAGCCAAGACGCAGGGGGCCCTGGAAACACCATATATTTT.

In its sample, this clonotype was seen many times. J is TRBJ2-1 and V is TRBV27; 9 nucleotides line up with TRBD2. The germline V gene has CDR1 MNHEY and CDR2 SMNVEV (reference sequence). With 4 bases clipped from V and 7 bases from J, the junction kept 8 bases outside the gene matches. The CDR3 sequence is 15 residues long. Written as DNA, the CDR3 is TGTGCCAGCAGTTCCCCCAGCGGGAGGACTAATGAGCAGTTCTTC. Protein sequence: CASSSPSGRTNEQFF.

This clonotype has just a few counts. The chain couples TRBV3-1 to TRBJ2-7; D may be TRBD1 (6 bases). V dropped 1 base and J dropped 1 base, with 11 bases sitting between them. The CDR3 is 15 residues long. The V gene's germline CDR1 is LGHDT and CDR2 YNNKEL (reference sequence). Written as DNA, the CDR3 is TGTGCCAGCAGCCAAGGTCTTGACAGGTCCTACGAGCAGTACTTC. Its translation: CASSQGLDRSYEQYF.

The table lists this clonotype with a few counts. V gene TRBV6-6 combines with J gene TRBJ1-1; TRBD1 might be the D (6 bases). The germline gives CDR1 MNHNY, CDR2 SVGAGI (reference sequence). The V end was cut by 0 bases, the J end by 4 bases, with 18 bases between. This CDR3 region has 17 residues. The CDR3 DNA reads as TGTGCCAGCAGTTACTCTGCCATACAGGGAGTAAGCACTGAAGCTTTCTTT. It is translated as CASSYSAIQGVSTEAFF.

The chain couples TRBV20-1 to TRBJ1-4; 8 positions match TRBD1. V shed 6 bases, J shed 8 bases, and the junction held 8 bases outside the gene matches. CDR3 length: 13 residues. Per the germline V gene, CDR1 is DFQATT and CDR2 is SNEGSKA (reference sequence). The DNA of the CDR3 is TGCAGTGCCTGGGACAGGCACAAGGAAAAACTGTTTTTT. Protein sequence: CSAWDRHKEKLFF.

The chain carries TRBV6-5 and TRBJ2-7; D possibly corresponds to TRBD2 (5 bases). V lost 8 bases to trimming and J lost 4 bases, with 24 bases between them. CDR1 is MNHEY, CDR2 SVGAGI, per germline. The CDR3 covers 16 residues. The CDR3 nucleotides read TGTGCCAGCCTAGGCCGGGCGGGTGGAGGAGCTTACGAGCAGTACTTC. It is translated as CASLGRAGGGAYEQYF.

The sample holds a few counts of this clonotype. This chain joins TRBV20-1 and TRBJ1-6, with 9 nucleotides matching TRBD1. The CDR3 sequence is 18 residues long. V shed 1 base, J shed 5 bases, and the junction held 12 bases outside the gene matches. Germline V gene lookup returns CDR1 DFQATT and CDR2 SNEGSKA (reference sequence). The CDR3 nucleotides read TGCAGTGCTAGAGTTAGGGACAGGGTTGGGATTAATAATTCACCCCTCCACTTT. This sequence encodes CSARVRDRVGINNSPLHF.

The table lists this clonotype with many counts. The chain uses TRBV18 and TRBJ2-3; 8 positions match TRBD1. CDR1 and CDR2 (germline): KGHSH, LQKENI. The CDR3 consists of 14 residues. V lost 5 bases to trimming and J lost 1 base; unmatched junction nucleotides: 2. The CDR3 here is CASSSTGGTDTQYF. In DNA form, the CDR3 reads TGTGCCAGCTCATCGACAGGGGGCACAGATACGCAGTATTTT.

V usage is TRBV10-3 and J usage is TRBJ2-5; D unclear. The CDR3 has 14 residues. Germline CDR1 and CDR2: ENHRY and SYGVKD. The V and J ends lost 1 base and 1 base respectively, with 7 bases between them. The CDR3 bases are TGTGCCATCAGTGAGTTTGGCTTCCAAGAGACCCAGTACTTC. This sequence encodes CAISEFGFQETQYF.

The chain is built from TRBV23-1 and TRBJ2-7, with TRBD1 matching over 7 bases. TRBV23-1 is reported as an ORF; its role is uncertain. The V and J ends lost 9 bases and 2 bases, in that order; junction bases with no gene match: 16. The CDR3 contains 16 residues. The DNA of the CDR3 is TGCGCCAGGATGCCCCATGGGACAGCGCCCACCTACGAGCAGTACTTC. This encodes CARMPHGTAPTYEQYF.

This chain links TRBV28 with TRBJ2-1; 10 bases are a match to TRBD2. There are 17 residues in the CDR3. CDR1 is MDHEN, CDR2 SYDVKM, per germline. J gave up 0 bases and V 3 bases, and 5 bases lay outside the gene matches. The CDR3: CASSFEAGGPSYNEQFF. The DNA of the CDR3 is TGTGCCAGCAGTTTCGAAGCGGGAGGGCCCTCCTACAATGAGCAGTTCTTC.

The rearrangement uses TRBV10-3 and TRBJ2-5, with TRBD1 matching over 10 bases. CDR1 is ENHRY, CDR2 SYGVKD, per germline. This CDR3 spans 13 amino acids. V was pared by 10 bases and J by 1 base, with 3 bases of the junction left unmatched. The CDR3 is CATGTGVQETQYF. CDR3 bases: TGTGCCACCGGGACAGGGGTCCAAGAGACCCAGTACTTC.